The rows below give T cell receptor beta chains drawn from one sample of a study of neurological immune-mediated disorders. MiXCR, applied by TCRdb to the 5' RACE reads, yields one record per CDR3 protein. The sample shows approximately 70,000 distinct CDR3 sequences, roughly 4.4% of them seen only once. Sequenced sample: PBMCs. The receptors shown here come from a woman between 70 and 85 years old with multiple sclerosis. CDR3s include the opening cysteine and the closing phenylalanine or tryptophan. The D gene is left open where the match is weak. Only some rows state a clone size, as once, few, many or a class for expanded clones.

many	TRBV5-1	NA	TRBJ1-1	CASSSVGGTEAFF	TGCGCCAGCAGCTCCGTGGGTGGCACTGAAGCTTTCTTT
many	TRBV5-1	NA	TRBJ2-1	CASSQPTNPEQFF	TGCGCCAGCAGCCAGCCAACCAATCCTGAGCAGTTCTTC
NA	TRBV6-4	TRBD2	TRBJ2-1	CASRMAGESYNEQFF	TGTGCCAGCAGAATGGCGGGAGAATCCTACAATGAGCAGTTCTTC
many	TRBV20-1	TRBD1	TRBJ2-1	CSANSPGQNNNEQFF	TGCAGTGCTAACTCTCCGGGACAGAACAACAATGAGCAGTTCTTC
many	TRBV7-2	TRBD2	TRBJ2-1	CASSLDRGLLKDEQFF	TGTGCCAGCAGCTTAGACCGGGGACTATTAAAGGATGAGCAGTTCTTC
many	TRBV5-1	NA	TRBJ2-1	CASSPGSTSRNEQFF	TGCGCCAGCAGCCCTGGGTCGACCTCCCGCAATGAGCAGTTCTTC
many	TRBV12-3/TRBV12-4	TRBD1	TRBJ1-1	CASRDRENTEAFF	TGTGCCAGCAGGGACAGGGAGAACACTGAAGCTTTCTTT
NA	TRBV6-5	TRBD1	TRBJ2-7	CASSGAGQGAYEQYF	TGTGCCAGCAGTGGAGCGGGACAGGGGGCCTACGAGCAGTACTTC
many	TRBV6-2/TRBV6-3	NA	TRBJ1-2	CASSYLGQNYGYTF	TGTGCCAGCAGTTACCTCGGACAGAACTATGGCTACACCTTC
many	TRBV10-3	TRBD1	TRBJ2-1	CAISRRQGEDNEQFF	TGTGCCATCAGCCGAAGACAGGGGGAGGACAATGAGCAGTTCTTC
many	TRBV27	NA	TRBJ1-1	CASSPGSYTEAFF	TGTGCCAGCAGCCCCGGGTCCTATACTGAAGCTTTCTTT
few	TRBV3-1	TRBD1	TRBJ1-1	CASSQRTGETEAFF	TGTGCCAGCAGCCAGAGGACAGGGGAGACTGAAGCTTTCTTT
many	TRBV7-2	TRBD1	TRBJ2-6	CASSPTGGKAGANVLTF	TGTGCCAGCAGCCCGACAGGGGGCAAGGCTGGGGCCAACGTCCTGACTTTC
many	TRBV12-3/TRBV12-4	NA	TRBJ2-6	CASSQDRGGANVLTF	TGTGCCAGCAGCCAAGACCGCGGTGGGGCCAACGTCCTGACTTTC
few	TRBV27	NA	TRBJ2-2	CASTGTGLGTGELFF	TGTGCCAGCACGGGTACGGGACTGGGCACCGGGGAGCTGTTTTTT
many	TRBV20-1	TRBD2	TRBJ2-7	CSALASGSGRLYEQYF	TGCAGTGCCCTAGCCTCTGGGAGCGGGAGGCTCTACGAGCAGTACTTC
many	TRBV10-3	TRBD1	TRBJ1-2	CAISDWTGALYGYTF	TGTGCCATCAGTGACTGGACAGGGGCCCTCTATGGCTACACCTTC
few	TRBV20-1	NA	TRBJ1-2	CSARTGSRMGYTF	TGCAGTGCTAGGACAGGTAGCAGGATGGGCTACACCTTC
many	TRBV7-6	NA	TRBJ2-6	CASSPGDVYSGANVLTF	TGTGCCAGCAGCCCCGGCGACGTCTACTCTGGGGCCAACGTCCTGACTTTC
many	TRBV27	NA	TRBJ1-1	CASSSIAASTTTEAFF	TGTGCCAGCAGTTCCATCGCGGCGTCAACGACCACTGAAGCTTTCTTT
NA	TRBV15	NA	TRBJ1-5	CATSRAHGQSLATQHF	TGTGCCACCAGCAGAGCCCATGGACAGTCTCTCGCGACCCAGCATTTT
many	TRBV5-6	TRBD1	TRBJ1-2	CASSSQGAFGYTF	TGTGCCAGCAGCTCACAGGGGGCGTTTGGCTACACCTTC
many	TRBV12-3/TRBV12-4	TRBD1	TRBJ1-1	CASSLGTGEAFF	TGTGCCAGCAGTTTAGGGACAGGGGAAGCTTTCTTT
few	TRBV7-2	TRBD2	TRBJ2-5	CASKTSGHRGKETQYF	TGTGCCAGCAAGACTAGCGGACATAGGGGGAAAGAGACCCAGTACTTC
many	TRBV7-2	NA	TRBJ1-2	CASSLAQAPGGYTF	TGTGCCAGCAGCTTAGCCCAGGCCCCCGGGGGCTACACCTTC
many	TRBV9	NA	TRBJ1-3	CASSVASSTGNTIYF	TGTGCCAGCAGCGTAGCCAGCTCAACTGGAAACACCATATATTTT
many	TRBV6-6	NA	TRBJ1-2	CASSYSNPPVNYGYTF	TGTGCCAGCAGTTACTCGAATCCGCCAGTTAACTATGGCTACACCTTC
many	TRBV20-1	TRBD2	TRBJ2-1	CSAKGLAGEGNEQFF	TGCAGTGCTAAAGGACTAGCGGGAGAGGGGAATGAGCAGTTCTTC
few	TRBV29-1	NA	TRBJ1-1	CSVEVGTGNTEAFF	TGCAGCGTTGAAGTTGGGACGGGAAACACTGAAGCTTTCTTT
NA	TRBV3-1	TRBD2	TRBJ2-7	CASSRGGQNEQYF	TGTGCCAGCAGCCGCGGGGGGCAAAACGAGCAGTACTTC
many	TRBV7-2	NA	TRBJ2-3	CASSLGRGGADTQYF	TGTGCCAGCAGCTTGGGTCGCGGAGGAGCAGATACGCAGTATTTT
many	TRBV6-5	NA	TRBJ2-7	CASSSTVDRLYEQYF	TGTGCCAGCAGTTCTACAGTAGACAGACTGTACGAGCAGTACTTC
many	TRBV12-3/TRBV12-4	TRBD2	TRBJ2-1	CASGLAGGNEQFF	TGTGCCAGCGGACTAGCGGGAGGCAATGAGCAGTTCTTC
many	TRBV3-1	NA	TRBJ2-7	CASSQDTSRDRYF	TGTGCCAGCAGCCAAGATACGTCGCGGGACAGGTACTTC
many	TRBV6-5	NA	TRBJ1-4	CASSYSGGTNEKLFF	TGTGCCAGCAGTTACTCAGGGGGTACTAATGAAAAACTGTTTTTT
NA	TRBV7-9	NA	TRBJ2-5	CASSWETQYF	TGTGCCAGCAGTTGGGAGACCCAGTACTTC
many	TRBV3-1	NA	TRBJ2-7	CASSQVGQGPYEQYF	TGTGCCAGCAGCCAAGTGGGGCAGGGGCCGTACGAGCAGTACTTC
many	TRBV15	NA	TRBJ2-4	CATSRDRDIQYF	TGTGCCACCAGCAGAGATCGGGACATTCAGTACTTC